The next 19 T cell receptor beta chains were all read from a single sample in a study of T cell responses to AZD1222 COVID-19 vaccine. Produced via immunoSEQ multiplex PCR; TCRdb's table is partial and in-frame only. The table has 82,000 or so clones, 90% seen once. The input for sequencing was peripheral blood, taken on day 0 of AZD1222 vaccination. The origin of the receptors is an adult in good health.

The chain uses TRBV18 and TRBJ1-2, with 7 positions matching TRBD1. This CDR3 region has 13 residues. The V and J ends lost 6 bases and 2 bases, in that order; junction bases with no gene match: 3. Germline CDR1 reads KGHSH; CDR2 reads LQKENI. CDR3 in amino acids: CASSPGQNYGYTF. The CDR3 DNA sequence: TGTGCCAGCTCTCCGGGACAGAACTATGGCTACACCTTC.

The V call is TRBV6-1, the J call TRBJ1-4, with 7 bases fitting TRBD1. There are 16 residues in the CDR3. V lost 4 bases to trimming and J lost 4 bases; unmatched junction nucleotides: 9. CDR1 and CDR2 from the germline V gene are MNHNS and SASEGT. CDR3 region: CASSAQTGQYNEKLFF. In DNA form, the CDR3 reads TGTGCCAGCAGTGCGCAAACGGGACAGTATAATGAAAAACTGTTTTTT.

As regards this clone: At one boundary the junction diverges from the germline segment, which might be a read error. The rearrangement uses TRBV11-1 and TRBJ1-2, with a weak D call TRBD1 (6 bases). Germline CDR1 is SGHAT and CDR2 is FQDESV (reference sequence). The CDR3 runs 13 residues. CDR3 nucleotide sequence: TGTGCCAGCAGCTCAGGGGAACTCCAACCGGGCCCGTTC. It specifies CASSSGELQPGPF.

J is TRBJ1-4 and V is TRBV6-5; D gene unclear. The germline CDR1 and CDR2 sequences are MNHEY and SVGAGI. The CDR3 has 15 amino acids. V was pared by 10 bases and J by 6 bases, with 21 bases between. The CDR3 reads CAIRPGNGEYEKLFF. The CDR3 region has the DNA TGTGCCATCCGACCCGGTAACGGAGAATATGAAAAACTGTTTTTT.

The chain couples TRBV7-9 to TRBJ2-7; 14 positions agree with TRBD2. Trimming took 4 bases from V and 6 from J; bases not matched to a gene: 2. CDR1 is SEHNR, CDR2 FQNEAQ, per germline (reference sequence). The CDR3 consists of 14 residues. CDR3 loop: CASSSGLAGGEQYF. Here the CDR3 DNA reads TGTGCCAGCAGCTCCGGACTAGCGGGGGGCGAGCAGTACTTC.

The chain joins TRBV27 to TRBJ2-1, with a weak D call TRBD2 (6 bases). This CDR3 is built from 15 residues. CDR1 MNHEY and CDR2 SMNVEV come from the germline V gene (reference sequence). Trimming pared 8 bases from V and 5 bases from J, leaving 19 bases between. The CDR3 region has the DNA TGTGCCAGCCGAACATATAGCGGATTAAACAATGAGCAGTTCTTC. Encoded protein: CASRTYSGLNNEQFF.

The sample holds one count of this clone. This rearrangement joins TRBV10-3 to TRBJ1-1, with 12 bases lining up with TRBD1. J gave up 4 bases and V 3 bases, and 3 bases lay outside the gene matches. CDR3 length: 15 residues. Germline V gene sequence: CDR1 ENHRY, CDR2 SYGVKD. The CDR3 nucleotides read TGTGCCATCAGTGACTGGGACAGGGGGCTCACTGAAGCTTTCTTT. Amino acids: CAISDWDRGLTEAFF.

The rearrangement joins TRBV20-1 to TRBJ2-7, with D hard to call. The germline CDR1 and CDR2 sequences are DFQATT and SNEGSKA (reference sequence). This CDR3 is 11 amino acids long. V was clipped by 0 bases and J by 10 bases, with 10 bases between them. CDR3: CSAREEREQYF. CDR3 nucleotide sequence: TGCAGTGCTAGAGAGGAAAGGGAACAGTACTTC.

The chain employs TRBV4-1 and TRBJ1-2, with D perhaps matching TRBD1 (5 bases). Trimming pared 1 base from V and 8 bases from J, leaving 20 bases between. This CDR3 spans 16 amino acids. The germline V gene encodes CDR1 MGHRA and CDR2 YSYEKL. CDR3 protein: CASSQGPATGFAGYTF. In DNA, the CDR3 is TGCGCCAGCAGCCAAGGACCGGCCACAGGCTTCGCGGGCTACACCTTC.

As concerns this clone: At one boundary the junction diverges from the germline segment, which might be a read error. V usage is TRBV3-1 (or the pseudogene TRBV3-2) and J usage is TRBJ2-7; D may be TRBD2 (7 bases). This CDR3 contains 15 residues. CDR1 is LGHDT, CDR2 YNNKEL, per germline (reference sequence). In DNA form, the CDR3 reads TGTGCCAGCAGCCCCGGAGAAGGGAGGGGGGGACTCAAGGACTTC. This gives the protein CASSPGEGRGGLKDF.

The gene calls are TRBV5-5 and TRBJ2-1; 8 bases align to TRBD1. V trimming: 3 bases; J trimming: 0 bases; junction bases outside the gene matches: 5. From germline, CDR1 is SGHKS and CDR2 YYEKEE (reference sequence). The CDR3 has 16 residues. CDR3 DNA: TGTGCCAGCAGCTGGACAGGGCGGGGCTCCTACAATGAGCAGTTCTTC. Its protein is CASSWTGRGSYNEQFF.

The chain links TRBV7-2 to TRBJ1-6, with D uncertain. The V gene lost 5 bases and the J gene lost 14 bases, with 19 bases spanning the gap. The germline gives CDR1 SGHTA, CDR2 FQGNSA. CDR3 length equals 14 residues. For the CDR3, the DNA is TGTGCCAGCAGCCAAGAACCCCAGGTCTTATCCCTCCACTTT. Its protein product is CASSQEPQVLSLHF.

This clone came up a few times. The chain is built from TRBV6-6 and TRBJ2-2; D not resolved. CDR1 MNHNY and CDR2 SVGAGI come from the germline V gene (reference sequence). The ends were cut back, 2 bases at V and 3 bases at J, with 1 base in the middle. CDR3 size: 12 residues. CDR3 DNA: TGTGCCAGCAGTTACGACACCGGGGAGCTGTTTTTT. Its protein product is CASSYDTGELFF.

The rearrangement uses TRBV30 and TRBJ1-3; TRBD1 might be the D (6 bases). Between the trimmed V and J ends, which lost 4 bases and 5 bases, there was a span of 15 bases. The CDR3 has 14 amino acids. Germline-derived CDR1 and CDR2 are GTSNPN and SVGIG (reference sequence). The CDR3 spells CAWKVTGNRNTIYF. The CDR3 nucleotides are TGTGCCTGGAAGGTCACAGGGAACCGAAACACCATATATTTT.

The CDR3 coding sequence is TGTGCCAGCAGTTACCCCCGGGCCCCTGAAGCTTTCTTT. Its translation is CASSYPRAPEAFF. This rearrangement joins TRBV6-2 or TRBV6-3 to TRBJ1-1; D is unclear. The CDR3 has 13 residues. Between the trimmed V and J ends, which lost 2 bases and 6 bases, there was a span of 10 bases. Per the germline V gene, CDR1 is MNHEY and CDR2 is SVGEGT.

The CDR3 bases are TGTGCCAGCAGCCAAGGGACAGGCGTGTACGAGCAGTACTTC. Its protein product is CASSQGTGVYEQYF. The chain links TRBV3-1 (or the pseudogene TRBV3-2) to TRBJ2-7; 7 bases are shared with TRBD1. This CDR3 contains 14 residues. Per germline, CDR1 LGHDT and CDR2 YNNKEL (reference sequence). After removal of 1 base from V and 4 bases from J, the junction contained 4 bases not matched to a gene.

As for this clone: A read error may account for a junction end that differs from germline. J is TRBJ1-2 and V is TRBV6-5, with TRBD1 identical over 7 bases. CDR1 is MNHEY, CDR2 SVGAGI, per germline. This CDR3 is 13 amino acids long. This CDR3 is CASKPTGVHGHTF. The CDR3, as DNA: TGTGCCAGCAAACCTACAGGGGTCCATGGCCACACCTTC.

This chain connects TRBV5-1 to TRBJ2-1; 8 bases match TRBD2. After removal of 3 bases from V and 2 bases from J, the junction contained 7 bases not matched to a gene. CDR3 length: 16 amino acids. Germline V gene data show CDR1 as SGHRS and CDR2 as YFSETQ. The CDR3 DNA reads as TGCGCCAGCAGCTCCGCCGGGACTAGTGCCTACAATGAGCAGTTCTTC. This translates into CASSSAGTSAYNEQFF.

The chain's CDR3 is CASSESHWAINQPQHF. The CDR3, as DNA: TGCGCCAGCAGTGAGTCTCATTGGGCGATCAATCAGCCCCAGCATTTT. V and J are TRBV10-2 and TRBJ1-5; the D is unclear. Germline CDR1 and CDR2: WSHSY and SAAADI. The CDR3 contains 16 residues. V shed 0 bases and J shed 3 bases, with 12 bases lying between them.